Following are 27 T cell receptor beta chains from one sample sequenced in a study of beta chain features in type 1 diabetes. These TCRs' antigens remain unknown. The sequenced template was cDNA made from the entire isolated RNA. Assay used: immunoSEQ multiplex PCR; TCRdb lists only in-frame clones, some missing. The table lists 640,000 or so clones, around 15% of them singletons. Broader study findings: TCRB CDR3s from Type 1 diabetes patients were moderately but significantly shorter in all four CD4+ subsets.

Sequences were obtained from naive CD4+ T cells from blood. These receptors were collected from a man aged 18 to 29 with type 1 diabetes.

This clone has a handful of counts. DNA of the CDR3: TGTGCCAGCAGCCCCGGGACTAGCGGGAGCACAGATACGCAGTATTTT. Its protein product is CASSPGTSGSTDTQYF. The chain couples TRBV9 to TRBJ2-3; TRBD2 aligns across 12 bases. This CDR3 contains 16 residues. The junction had 3 bases not matched to a gene; V was cut back by 4 bases and J by 0 bases. CDR1 and CDR2 (germline): SGDLS, YYNGEE.

The V call is TRBV28, the J call TRBJ2-1, with 8 bases lining up with TRBD2. Germline CDR1 and CDR2: MDHEN and SYDVKM. The ends lost 8 bases at V and 6 bases at J; junction bases unmatched: 12. The CDR3 length is 15 residues. The CDR3 nucleotides are TGTGCCAGCTTATTAGGCGGGGGGTTAATCAATGAGCAGTTCTTC. Its protein is CASLLGGGLINEQFF.

CDR3 nucleotides: TGTGCCAGCAGTACTAGCGGGGGAGGGCAAGAGACCCAGTACTTC. Protein: CASSTSGGGQETQYF. The chain recombines TRBV28 with TRBJ2-5; 11 bases map to TRBD2. This CDR3 spans 15 amino acids. V shed 5 bases and J 2 bases; nucleotides not matched to a gene: 4. Germline-derived CDR1 and CDR2 are MDHEN and SYDVKM.

This clone was counted between two and nine times. The chain carries TRBV27 and TRBJ2-2; weak D call: TRBD1 (6 bases). The V and J ends lost 5 bases and 6 bases respectively, with 13 bases between them. The germline gives CDR1 MNHEY, CDR2 SMNVEV (reference sequence). This CDR3 comprises 14 residues. For the CDR3, the DNA is TGTGCCAGCAGTGAATACAGGGAATCCGGGGAGCTGTTTTTT. Amino acid sequence: CASSEYRESGELFF.

This chain connects TRBV4-3 to TRBJ1-1; TRBD1 might be the D (6 bases). The length of the CDR3 is 14 residues. Looked up from germline, CDR1 is LGHNA and CDR2 is YSLEER. Trimming pared 1 base from V and 2 bases from J, leaving 8 bases between. In DNA form, the CDR3 reads TGCGCCAGCAGCCAAGTGACAGGAAACACTGAAGCTTTCTTT. Protein: CASSQVTGNTEAFF.

This clone was seen a few times. The V gene is TRBV21-1, the J gene TRBJ2-3; the table's D gene call, TRBD2, was not cross checked with the DNA. TRBV21-1 is a recognized pseudogene. This CDR3 has 16 amino acids. The DNA for the CDR3 is TGTGCCAGCAGCAAAGCGCACCCTAGCGGGCTAAACACGCAGTATTTT. Encoded protein: CASSKAHPSGLNTQYF.

This clone was recorded a few times. The CDR3 DNA is TGCGCCAGCAGCACCGAAGCGGGGCTCGGGGGCAATGAGCAGTTCTTC. This translates into CASSTEAGLGGNEQFF. The chain carries TRBV5-1 and TRBJ2-1, with 7 nucleotides matching TRBD2. The CDR3 consists of 16 residues. The junction had 13 bases not matched to a gene; V was cut back by 4 bases and J by 6 bases. The germline V gene has CDR1 SGHRS and CDR2 YFSETQ.

This clone has only a few counts. CDR3 residues: CASSQGVIGGQGRDEQYF. The CDR3 coding sequence is TGCGCCAGCAGCCAAGGAGTGATCGGGGGACAGGGGAGGGACGAGCAGTACTTC. The genes are TRBV4-1 and TRBJ2-7; 10 nucleotides match TRBD1. Germline lookup yields CDR1 MGHRA and CDR2 YSYEKL. The CDR3 is 18 residues long. J gave up 5 bases and V 1 base, and 14 bases lay outside the gene matches.

Only a few counts were recorded for this clone. The V and J genes are TRBV27 and TRBJ1-2; D remains ambiguous. Germline V gene sequence: CDR1 MNHEY, CDR2 SMNVEV (reference sequence). Trimming took 6 bases from V and 0 from J, leaving 14 bases between them. The CDR3 is made up of 15 amino acids. This CDR3 is CASRPLEAANYGYTF. The CDR3, as DNA: TGTGCCAGCAGGCCCCTTGAGGCCGCTAACTATGGCTACACCTTC.

V is TRBV30 and J is TRBJ2-3, with D perhaps TRBD1 (5 bases). This CDR3 has 13 amino acids. The V end lost 2 bases, the J end lost 2 bases, and 8 bases lay between the germline ends. The germline gives CDR1 GTSNPN, CDR2 SVGIG (reference sequence). The CDR3 DNA follows: TGTGCCTGGAGTCTGACAGTCACAGATACGCAGTATTTT. Its translation is CAWSLTVTDTQYF. The full variable domain, its missing parts supplied by reference TRBV30 and TRBJ2-3, is SQTIHQWPATLVQPVGSPLSLECTVEGTSNPNLYWYRQAAGRGLQLLFYSVGIGQISSEVPQNLSASRPQDRQFILSSKKLLLSDSGFYLCAWSLTVTDTQYFGPGTRLTVL.

In regard to this clone: Other DNA sequences in this specimen translate into the identical CDR3. The chain uses TRBV27 and TRBJ2-7, with TRBD1 as a possible D gene (5 bases). CDR3 length equals 12 residues. V lost 5 bases and J 4 bases, leaving 9 bases between the germline ends. Germline CDR1 reads MNHEY; CDR2 reads SMNVEV (reference sequence). CDR3 in amino acids: CASSLQGYEQYF. The CDR3 DNA is TGTGCCAGCAGTCTCCAGGGTTACGAGCAGTACTTC.

V is TRBV7-3 and J is TRBJ2-3, with D perhaps matching TRBD1 or TRBD2 (6 bases each). The CDR3 is 15 amino acids. Between the trimmed V and J ends, which lost 2 bases and 2 bases, there was a span of 11 bases. Germline CDR1 reads SGHTA; CDR2 reads FQGTGA. CDR3 in amino acids: CASSLYPGATDTQYF. CDR3 nucleotide sequence: TGTGCCAGCAGCTTATACCCGGGGGCCACAGATACGCAGTATTTT.

The chain employs TRBV2 and TRBJ2-2; no clear D. This CDR3 has 13 amino acids. V was shortened by 1 base and J by 4 bases, with 4 bases between the two germline ends. Germline V CDR1 and CDR2: SNHLY, FYNNEI. The CDR3 here is CASSEGGTGELFF. The CDR3 DNA follows: TGTGCCAGCAGTGAAGGGGGCACCGGGGAGCTGTTTTTT.

The chain employs TRBV4-3 and TRBJ2-1, with TRBD2 matching over 9 bases. The CDR3 is made up of 18 amino acids. The germline gives CDR1 LGHNA, CDR2 YSLEER. The junction had 9 bases not matched to a gene; V was cut back by 1 base and J by 2 bases. The CDR3: CASSQAARGGSAYNEQFF. Here the CDR3 DNA reads TGCGCCAGCAGCCAAGCCGCGCGGGGGGGTTCGGCCTACAATGAGCAGTTCTTC.

The chain links TRBV29-1 to TRBJ2-7, with D possibly being TRBD1 (6 bases). There are 15 residues in the CDR3. Germline CDR1 reads SQVTM; CDR2 reads ANQGSEA. Deletions cut 4 bases from V and 7 bases from J, with 23 bases between. The CDR3, as DNA: TGCAGCGTTGGTCCAGGGGTTAATATCGATGGAGAGCAGTACTTC. The encoded protein is CSVGPGVNIDGEQYF.

The genes are TRBV18 and TRBJ2-1; 12 positions match TRBD1. J gave up 7 bases and V 3 bases, and 4 bases lay outside the gene matches. This CDR3 region has 15 residues. Per germline, CDR1 KGHSH and CDR2 LQKENI. The CDR3 DNA is TGTGCCAGCTCACCCGGGACAGGGGGCAATAATGAGCAGTTCTTC. Amino acids: CASSPGTGGNNEQFF.

The table lists this clone with a few counts. This chain links TRBV7-9 with TRBJ2-7, with 7 bases that match TRBD2. The CDR3 loop spans 15 amino acids. V lost 3 bases and J lost 6; bases outside the gene matches: 11. From germline, CDR1 is SEHNR and CDR2 FQNEAQ (reference sequence). The CDR3 loop reads CASSLAVGPGGEQYF. DNA for the CDR3: TGTGCCAGCAGCTTGGCCGTTGGGCCGGGAGGCGAGCAGTACTTC.

This clone occurred a few times. The genes are TRBV5-1 and TRBJ2-7; 9 bases line up with TRBD1. Germline CDR1 SGHRS, CDR2 YFSETQ. After removal of 7 bases from V and 3 bases from J, the junction contained 11 bases not matched to a gene. The CDR3 contains 15 residues. CDR3 DNA sequence: TGCGCCAGCGGGTTATTCCGGACAGGGGACTACGAGCAGTACTTC. It codes for CASGLFRTGDYEQYF.

The V gene is TRBV11-2, the J gene TRBJ2-7; no clear D gene. Trimming left V 4 bases short and J 6 bases short, with 19 bases between. Germline V gene data show CDR1 as SGHAT and CDR2 as FQNNGV. This CDR3 is built from 15 residues. In DNA form, the CDR3 reads TGTGCCAGCAGCTCGAGTTCGGTCGGCTTGGGCGAGCAGTACTTC. It specifies CASSSSSVGLGEQYF.

This clone was seen more than once but under ten times. The chain links TRBV29-1 to TRBJ1-6, with 7 bases identical to TRBD1. This CDR3 is 12 amino acids long. The V and J ends lost 4 bases and 7 bases, in that order; junction bases with no gene match: 1. The germline CDR1 and CDR2 sequences are SQVTM and ANQGSEA. The DNA for the CDR3 is TGCAGCGTTGGGGACAGCAATTCACCCCTCCACTTT. Its protein is CSVGDSNSPLHF.

The chain is built from TRBV7-9 and TRBJ1-2, with a possible D match to TRBD1 (5 bases). V was shortened by 5 bases and J by 6 bases, with 13 bases between the two germline ends. The CDR3 has 13 residues. Germline V gives CDR1 SEHNR, CDR2 FQNEAQ (reference sequence). The CDR3 coding sequence is TGTGCCAGCAGCCCCGGGACGGTCGATGGCTACACCTTC. Translation: CASSPGTVDGYTF. Full variable domain (missing parts from reference TRBV7-9 and TRBJ1-2): DTGVSQNPRHKITKRGQNVTFRCDPISEHNRLYWYRQTLGQGPEFLTYFQNEAQLEKSRLLSDRFSAERPKGSFSTLEIQRTEQGDSAMYLCASSPGTVDGYTFGSGTRLTVV.

CDR3 nucleotides: TGCGCCAGCAGCCAAGGCGGGGGGGTTATGCATTCACCCCTCCACTTT. Residues: CASSQGGGVMHSPLHF. V usage is TRBV4-3 and J usage is TRBJ1-6; weak D call: TRBD1 (5 bases). CDR1 LGHNA and CDR2 YSLEER come from the germline V gene. V lost 1 base and J 8 bases, leaving 15 bases between the germline ends. This CDR3 is built from 16 residues.

This clone has more than one count but fewer than ten. Its ends do not fully match the called genes, so a read error is possible. CDR3 nucleotides: TGTGCTAGCAGCTCGACCCCGGGAGGGCTCTACAATGAGCAGTTCTTC. Translation: CASSSTPGGLYNEQFF. J is TRBJ2-1 and V is TRBV7-7; TRBD2 aligns across 8 bases. The CDR3 loop spans 16 amino acids. Looked up from germline, CDR1 is SSHAT and CDR2 is FNYEAQ (reference sequence).

Concerning this clone itself: At the DNA level, this CDR3 is encoded by other sequences in the same sample as well. The chain employs TRBV29-1 and TRBJ2-7, with TRBD1 identical over 8 bases. The germline CDR1 and CDR2 sequences are SQVTM and ANQGSEA. This CDR3 has 12 residues. V shed 6 bases, J shed 1 base, and the junction held 2 bases outside the gene matches. The CDR3 sequence is CSVGTGSYEQYF. The CDR3 coding sequence is TGCAGCGTGGGGACAGGATCCTACGAGCAGTACTTC.

The sample holds a few counts of this clone. The gene calls are TRBV29-1 and TRBJ1-2; D is unresolved. Germline V gives CDR1 SQVTM, CDR2 ANQGSEA. There are 14 residues in the CDR3. V lost 4 bases and J 2 bases, leaving 14 bases between the germline ends. This CDR3 reads CSVGPNTKNYGYTF. Here the CDR3 DNA reads TGCAGCGTTGGCCCCAACACGAAAAACTATGGCTACACCTTC.

The rearrangement links TRBV11-2 to TRBJ1-1; 9 nucleotides match TRBD1. The V segment lost 5 bases and the J segment 8 bases; nucleotides outside the gene matches: 18. This CDR3 spans 17 amino acids. The germline CDR1 and CDR2 sequences are SGHAT and FQNNGV. The CDR3 nucleotides read TGTGCCAGCAGCCCCCCGGGACAGGGTCTGGTCCCCTACGAAGCTTTCTTT. Translated, it gives CASSPPGQGLVPYEAFF.

This chain uses TRBV28 with TRBJ2-3; D ambiguous. Looked up from germline, CDR1 is MDHEN and CDR2 is SYDVKM. This CDR3 has 12 residues. The V and J ends lost 5 bases and 2 bases respectively, with 5 bases between them. The CDR3 loop reads CASSPYTDTQYF. CDR3 nucleotides: TGTGCCAGCAGTCCATACACAGATACGCAGTATTTT.